The present entry profiles one TCR beta chain with its context. This record comes from a study of cytomegalovirus exposure and HLA in healthy donors. This CDR3 spans 15 amino acids. Germline assignment: CDR1 SEHNR and CDR2 FQNEAQ (reference sequence). The V segment lost 4 bases and the J segment 8 bases; nucleotides outside the gene matches: 10. The PCR ran on 60 Vbeta and 13 Jbeta primers. Using immunoSEQ multiplex PCR, the repertoire was profiled, and TCRdb retains in-frame clones only, with some absent. Among fewer than 250,000 clones listed, about 76% were seen once. Sequenced sample: PBMCs. This chain joins TRBV7-9 and TRBJ2-1; TRBD1 agrees at 8 bases. The TCR originated in a woman between 45 and 60 years old in good health and CMV-seronegative. For the CDR3, the DNA is TGTGCCAGCAGCTCACTGACAGGGGCCCGAGATGAGCAGTTCTTC. Amino acids: CASSSLTGARDEQFF.